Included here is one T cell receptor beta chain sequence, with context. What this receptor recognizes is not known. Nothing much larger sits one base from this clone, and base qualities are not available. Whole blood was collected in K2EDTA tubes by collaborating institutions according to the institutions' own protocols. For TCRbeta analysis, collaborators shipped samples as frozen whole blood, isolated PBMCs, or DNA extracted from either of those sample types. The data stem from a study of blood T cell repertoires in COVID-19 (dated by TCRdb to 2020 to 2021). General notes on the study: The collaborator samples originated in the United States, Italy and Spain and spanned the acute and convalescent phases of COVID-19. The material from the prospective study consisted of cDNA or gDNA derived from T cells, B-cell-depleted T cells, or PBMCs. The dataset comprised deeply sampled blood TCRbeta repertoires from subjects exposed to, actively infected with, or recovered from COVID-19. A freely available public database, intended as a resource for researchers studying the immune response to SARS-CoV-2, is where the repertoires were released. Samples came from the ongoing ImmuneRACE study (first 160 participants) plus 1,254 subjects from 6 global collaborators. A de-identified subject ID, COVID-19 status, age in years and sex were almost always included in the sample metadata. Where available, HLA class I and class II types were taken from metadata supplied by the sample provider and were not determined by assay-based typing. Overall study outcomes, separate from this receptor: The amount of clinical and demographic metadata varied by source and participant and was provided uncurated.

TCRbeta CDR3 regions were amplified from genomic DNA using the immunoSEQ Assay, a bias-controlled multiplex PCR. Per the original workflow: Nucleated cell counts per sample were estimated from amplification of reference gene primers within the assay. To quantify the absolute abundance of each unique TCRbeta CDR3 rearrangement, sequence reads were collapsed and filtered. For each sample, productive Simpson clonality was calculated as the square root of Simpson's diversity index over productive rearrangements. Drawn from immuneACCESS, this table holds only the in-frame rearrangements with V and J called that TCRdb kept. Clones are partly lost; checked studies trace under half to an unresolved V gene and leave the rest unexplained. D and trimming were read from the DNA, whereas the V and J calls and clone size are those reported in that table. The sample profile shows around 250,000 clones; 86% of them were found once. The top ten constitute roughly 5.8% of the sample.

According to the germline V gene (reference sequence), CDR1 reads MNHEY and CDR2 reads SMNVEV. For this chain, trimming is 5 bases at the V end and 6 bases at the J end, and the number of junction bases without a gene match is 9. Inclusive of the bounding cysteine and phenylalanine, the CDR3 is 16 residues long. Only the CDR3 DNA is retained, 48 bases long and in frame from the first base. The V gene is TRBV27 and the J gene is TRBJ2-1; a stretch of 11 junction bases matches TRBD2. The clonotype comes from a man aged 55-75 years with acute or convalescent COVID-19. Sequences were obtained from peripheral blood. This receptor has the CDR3 CASSPTGLAEINEQFF. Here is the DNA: TGTGCCAGCAGTCCGACGGGACTAGCGGAGATCAATGAGCAGTTCTTC.